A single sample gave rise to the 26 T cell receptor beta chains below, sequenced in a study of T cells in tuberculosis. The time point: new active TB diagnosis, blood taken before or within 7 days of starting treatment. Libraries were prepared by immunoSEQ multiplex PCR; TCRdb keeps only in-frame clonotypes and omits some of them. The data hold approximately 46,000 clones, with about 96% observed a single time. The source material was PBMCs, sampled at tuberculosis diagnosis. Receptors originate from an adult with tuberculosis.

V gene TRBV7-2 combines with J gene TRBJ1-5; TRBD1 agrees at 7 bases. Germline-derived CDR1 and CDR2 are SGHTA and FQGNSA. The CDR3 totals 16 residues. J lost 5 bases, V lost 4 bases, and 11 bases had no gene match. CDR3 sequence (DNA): TGTGCCAGCAGCTCCAGAGGTGGGCAGGGGGATCAGCCCCAGCATTTT. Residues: CASSSRGGQGDQPQHF.

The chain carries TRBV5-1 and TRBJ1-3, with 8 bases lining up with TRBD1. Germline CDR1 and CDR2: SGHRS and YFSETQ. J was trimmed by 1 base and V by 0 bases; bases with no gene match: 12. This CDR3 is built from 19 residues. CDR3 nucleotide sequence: TGCGCCAGCAGCTTGGGGCCCGGACAGGGACTCGCATCTGGAAACACCATATATTTT. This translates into CASSLGPGQGLASGNTIYF.

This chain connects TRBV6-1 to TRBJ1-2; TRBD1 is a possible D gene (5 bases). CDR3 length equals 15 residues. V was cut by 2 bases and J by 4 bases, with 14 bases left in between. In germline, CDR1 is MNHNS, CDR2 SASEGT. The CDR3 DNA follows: TGTGCCAGCAGTGAATCTTTCGGGGGTAGCTATGGCTACACCTTC. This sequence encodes CASSESFGGSYGYTF.

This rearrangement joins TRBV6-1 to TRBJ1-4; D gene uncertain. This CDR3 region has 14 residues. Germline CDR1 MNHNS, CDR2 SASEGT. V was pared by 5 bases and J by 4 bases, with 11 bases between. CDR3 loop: CASSRSQINEKLFF. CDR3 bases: TGTGCCAGCAGTCGGAGTCAGATTAATGAAAAACTGTTTTTT.

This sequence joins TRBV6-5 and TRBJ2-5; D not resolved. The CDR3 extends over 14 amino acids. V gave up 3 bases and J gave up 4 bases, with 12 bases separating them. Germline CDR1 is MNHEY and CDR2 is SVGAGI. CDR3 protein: CASSYYGAGETQYF. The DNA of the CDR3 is TGTGCCAGCAGTTATTACGGTGCAGGAGAGACCCAGTACTTC.

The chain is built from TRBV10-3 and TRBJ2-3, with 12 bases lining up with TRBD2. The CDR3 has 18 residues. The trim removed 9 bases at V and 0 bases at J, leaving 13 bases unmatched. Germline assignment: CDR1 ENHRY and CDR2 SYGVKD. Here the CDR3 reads CAIGRSTSGSTSTDTQYF. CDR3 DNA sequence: TGTGCCATTGGGCGTTCGACTAGCGGGAGTACTAGCACAGATACGCAGTATTTT.

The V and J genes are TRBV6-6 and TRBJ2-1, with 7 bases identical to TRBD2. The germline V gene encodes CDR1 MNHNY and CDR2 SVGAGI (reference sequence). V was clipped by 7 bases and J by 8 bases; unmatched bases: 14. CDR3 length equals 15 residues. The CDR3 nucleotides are TGTGCCAGCACCGACGCCGGGGGGATTGTGTATGAGCAGTTCTTC. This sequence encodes CASTDAGGIVYEQFF.

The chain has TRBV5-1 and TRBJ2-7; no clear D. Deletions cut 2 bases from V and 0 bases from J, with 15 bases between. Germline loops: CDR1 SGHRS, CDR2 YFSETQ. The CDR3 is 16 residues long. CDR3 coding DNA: TGCGCCAGCAGCTTCGGTGAGGCATTCAGCTCCTACGAGCAGTACTTC. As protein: CASSFGEAFSSYEQYF.

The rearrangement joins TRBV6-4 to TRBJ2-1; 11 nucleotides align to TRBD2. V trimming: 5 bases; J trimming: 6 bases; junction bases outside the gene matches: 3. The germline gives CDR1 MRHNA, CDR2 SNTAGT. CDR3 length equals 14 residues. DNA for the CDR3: TGTGCCAGCAGTCGTAGCGGGAGGGCCAATGAGCAGTTCTTC. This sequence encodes CASSRSGRANEQFF.

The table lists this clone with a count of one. CDR3 amino acids: CASSFRDNTDTQYF. The CDR3 coding sequence is TGTGCCAGCAGCTTCCGGGACAACACAGATACGCAGTATTTT. The chain joins TRBV9 to TRBJ2-3, with D perhaps TRBD1 (6 bases). Trimming took off 4 bases at V and 2 bases at J, with 11 bases between the two ends. Germline V gene lookup returns CDR1 SGDLS and CDR2 YYNGEE. The CDR3 is 14 amino acids.

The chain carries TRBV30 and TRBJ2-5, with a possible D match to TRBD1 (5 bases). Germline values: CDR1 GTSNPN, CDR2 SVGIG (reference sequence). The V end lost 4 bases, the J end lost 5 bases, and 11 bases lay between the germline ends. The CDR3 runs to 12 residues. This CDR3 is CAWNQGWETQYF. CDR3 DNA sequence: TGTGCCTGGAATCAGGGATGGGAGACCCAGTACTTC.

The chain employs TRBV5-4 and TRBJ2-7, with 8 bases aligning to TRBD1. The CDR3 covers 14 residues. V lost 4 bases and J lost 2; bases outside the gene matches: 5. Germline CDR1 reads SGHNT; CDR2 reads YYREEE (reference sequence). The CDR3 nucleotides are TGTGCCAGCAGCGGGGGGACAGGAGCCTACGAGCAGTACTTC. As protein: CASSGGTGAYEQYF.

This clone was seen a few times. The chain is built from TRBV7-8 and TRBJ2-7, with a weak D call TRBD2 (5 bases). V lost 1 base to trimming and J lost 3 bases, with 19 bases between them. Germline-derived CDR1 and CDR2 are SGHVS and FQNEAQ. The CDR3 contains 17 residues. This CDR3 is CASSLVPLTRRGYEQYF. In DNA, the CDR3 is TGTGCCAGCAGCTTAGTACCTCTCACTAGACGGGGCTACGAGCAGTACTTC.

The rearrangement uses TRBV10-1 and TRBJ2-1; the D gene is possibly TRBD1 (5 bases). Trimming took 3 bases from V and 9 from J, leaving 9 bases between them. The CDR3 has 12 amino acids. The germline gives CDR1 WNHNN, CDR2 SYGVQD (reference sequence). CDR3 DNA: TGCGCCAGCAGTGATCAGGGCACTGAGCAGTTCTTC. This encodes CASSDQGTEQFF.

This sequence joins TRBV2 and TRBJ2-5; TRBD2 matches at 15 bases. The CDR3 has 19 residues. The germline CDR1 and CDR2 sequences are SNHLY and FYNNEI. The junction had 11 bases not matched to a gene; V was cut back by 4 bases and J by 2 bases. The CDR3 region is CASSGTSGRAHTQQETQYF. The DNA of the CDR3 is TGTGCCAGCAGTGGGACTAGCGGGAGGGCCCATACCCAACAAGAGACCCAGTACTTC.

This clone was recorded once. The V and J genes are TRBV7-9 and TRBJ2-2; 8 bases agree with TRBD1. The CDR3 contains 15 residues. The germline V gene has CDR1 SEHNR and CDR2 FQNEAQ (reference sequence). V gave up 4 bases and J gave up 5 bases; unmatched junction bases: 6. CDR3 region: CASSSGRTGTGELFF. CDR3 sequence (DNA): TGTGCCAGCAGCTCAGGCCGGACAGGGACCGGGGAGCTGTTTTTT.

The CDR3 loop is CASSVAAGELYEQYF. The CDR3, as DNA: TGTGCCAGCAGCGTCGCAGCGGGAGAACTCTACGAGCAGTACTTC. V usage is TRBV7-3 and J usage is TRBJ2-7; TRBD2 matches 8 bases. V was pared by 5 bases and J by 3 bases, with 9 bases of the junction left unmatched. In germline, CDR1 is SGHTA, CDR2 FQGTGA. The CDR3 consists of 15 residues.

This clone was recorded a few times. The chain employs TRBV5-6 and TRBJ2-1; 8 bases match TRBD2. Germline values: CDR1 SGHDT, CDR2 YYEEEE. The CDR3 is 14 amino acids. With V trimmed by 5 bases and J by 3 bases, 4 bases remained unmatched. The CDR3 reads CASSIAGGYNEQFF. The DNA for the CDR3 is TGTGCCAGCAGTATCGCGGGAGGCTACAATGAGCAGTTCTTC.

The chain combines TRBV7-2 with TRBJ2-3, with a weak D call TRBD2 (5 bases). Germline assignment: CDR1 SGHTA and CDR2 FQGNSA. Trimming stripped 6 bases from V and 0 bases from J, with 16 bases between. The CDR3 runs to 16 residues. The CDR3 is CASSKNRGTSTDTQYF. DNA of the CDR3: TGTGCCAGCAGTAAAAACCGGGGTACTAGCACAGATACGCAGTATTTT.

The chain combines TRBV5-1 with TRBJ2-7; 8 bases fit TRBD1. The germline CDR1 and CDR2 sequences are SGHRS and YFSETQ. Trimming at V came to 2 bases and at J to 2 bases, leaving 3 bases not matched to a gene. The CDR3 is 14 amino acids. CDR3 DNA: TGCGCCAGCAGCTTCCGGGACAGGCCCTACGAGCAGTACTTC. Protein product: CASSFRDRPYEQYF.

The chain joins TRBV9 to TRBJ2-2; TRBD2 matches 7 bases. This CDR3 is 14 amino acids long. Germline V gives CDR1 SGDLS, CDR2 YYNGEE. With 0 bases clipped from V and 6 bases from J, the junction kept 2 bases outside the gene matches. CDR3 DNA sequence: TGTGCCAGCAGCGTAGGCGGGAGTTCCGGGGAGCTGTTTTTT. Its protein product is CASSVGGSSGELFF.

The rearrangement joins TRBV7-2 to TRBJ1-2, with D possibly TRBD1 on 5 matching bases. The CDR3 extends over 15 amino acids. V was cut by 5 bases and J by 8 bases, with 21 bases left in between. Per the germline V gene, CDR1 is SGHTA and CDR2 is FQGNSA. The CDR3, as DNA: TGTGCCAGCAGCCCTTTTAGGGGCCCCGCCGAGGGCTACACCTTC. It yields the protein CASSPFRGPAEGYTF.

The CDR3 protein is CASSEEDRGRSAAFF. In nucleotides, the CDR3 is TGTGCCAGCAGTGAAGAAGACAGGGGGCGAAGTGCAGCTTTCTTT. This chain connects TRBV2 to TRBJ1-1, with TRBD1 matching over 10 bases. CDR3 size: 15 residues. The junction had 9 bases not matched to a gene; V was cut back by 1 base and J by 10 bases. The V gene's germline CDR1 is SNHLY and CDR2 FYNNEI.

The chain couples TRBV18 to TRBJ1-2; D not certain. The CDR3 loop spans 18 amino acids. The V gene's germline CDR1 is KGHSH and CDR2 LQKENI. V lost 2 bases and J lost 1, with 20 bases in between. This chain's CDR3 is CASSPGRLKGWSNYGYTF. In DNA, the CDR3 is TGTGCCAGCTCACCAGGACGACTAAAGGGATGGAGTAACTATGGCTACACCTTC.

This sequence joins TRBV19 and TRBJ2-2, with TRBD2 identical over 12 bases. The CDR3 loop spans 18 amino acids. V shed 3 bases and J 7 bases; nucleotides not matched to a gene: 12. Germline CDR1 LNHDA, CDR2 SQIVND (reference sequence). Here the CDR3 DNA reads TGTGCCAGTAGTATCCCTGGCCTAGCGGGAGGGCTTGGCGGGGAGCTGTTTTTT. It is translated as CASSIPGLAGGLGGELFF. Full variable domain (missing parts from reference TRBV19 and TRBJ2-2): DGGITQSPKYLFRKEGQNVTLSCEQNLNHDAMYWYRQDPGQGLRLIYYSQIVNDFQKGDIAEGYSVSREKKESFPLTVTSAQKNPTAFYLCASSIPGLAGGLGGELFFGEGSRLTVL.

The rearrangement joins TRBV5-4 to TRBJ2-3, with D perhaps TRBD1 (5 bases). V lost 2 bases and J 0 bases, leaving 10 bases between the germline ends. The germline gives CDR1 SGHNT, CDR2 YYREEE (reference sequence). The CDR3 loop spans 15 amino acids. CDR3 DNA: TGTGCCAGCAGCTTATGGGGCGGAAGCACAGATACGCAGTATTTT. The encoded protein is CASSLWGGSTDTQYF. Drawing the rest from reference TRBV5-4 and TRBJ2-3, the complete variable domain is ETGVTQSPTHLIKTRGQQVTLRCSSQSGHNTVSWYQQALGQGPQFIFQYYREEENGRGNFPPRFSGLQFPNYSSELNVNALELDDSALYLCASSLWGGSTDTQYFGPGTRLTVL.